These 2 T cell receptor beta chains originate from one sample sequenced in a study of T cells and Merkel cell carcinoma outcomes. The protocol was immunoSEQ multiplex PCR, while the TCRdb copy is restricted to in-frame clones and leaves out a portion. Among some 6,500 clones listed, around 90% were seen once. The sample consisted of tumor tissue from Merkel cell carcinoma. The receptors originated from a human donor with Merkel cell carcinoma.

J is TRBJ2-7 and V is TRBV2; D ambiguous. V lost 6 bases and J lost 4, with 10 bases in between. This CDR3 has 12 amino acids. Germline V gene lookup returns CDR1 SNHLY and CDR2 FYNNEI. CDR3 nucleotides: TGTGCCAGCAGGGTCAAAATTTACGAGCAGTACGTC. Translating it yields CASRVKIYEQYV.

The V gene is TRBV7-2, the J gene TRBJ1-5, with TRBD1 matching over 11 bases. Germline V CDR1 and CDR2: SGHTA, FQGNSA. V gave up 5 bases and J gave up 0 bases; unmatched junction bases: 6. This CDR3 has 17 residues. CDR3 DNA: TGTGCCAGCAGCCGCGGGACAGGGGGATATAGCAATCAGCCCCAGCATTTT. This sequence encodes CASSRGTGGYSNQPQHF.